One sample yielded the 32 T cell receptor beta chains listed below, sequenced in a study of beta chain features in type 1 diabetes. Study-wide results and caveats: All four CD4+ subsets of Type 1 diabetes patients contained TCRB CDR3s that were moderately but significantly shorter.

The authors reverse transcribed all of the isolated RNA, so sequencing captured expressed TCRB transcripts. Clones were read by immunoSEQ multiplex PCR, and TCRdb kept only the in-frame ones, dropping some. Of tens of thousands of clones listed, roughly half were seen once; the top ten hold 0.25% to 0.35%. No antigen is known for these receptors. Sequencing input: stem cell memory CD4+ T cells from blood. The receptors here all came from a man aged 25-40 years with type 1 diabetes.

This clone has more than one count but fewer than ten. The DNA for the CDR3 is TGTGCCAGCAGCCCAGGCCAGCAGCCCACCTACAATGAGCAGTTCTTC. Translation gives CASSPGQQPTYNEQFF. This chain uses TRBV7-2 with TRBJ2-1; D remains unclear. V gave up 5 bases and J gave up 2 bases, with 16 bases separating them. The germline V gene encodes CDR1 SGHTA and CDR2 FQGNSA. The length of the CDR3 is 16 residues.

The chain recombines TRBV19 with TRBJ2-3; tentative D call: TRBD2 (5 bases). V gave up 6 bases and J gave up 1 base, with 8 bases separating them. The V gene's germline CDR1 is LNHDA and CDR2 SQIVND (reference sequence). The length of the CDR3 is 13 residues. CDR3 loop: CASRGVGTDTQYF. CDR3 bases: TGTGCCAGTAGGGGAGTCGGCACAGATACGCAGTATTTT.

The chain employs TRBV6-6 and TRBJ2-7, with D perhaps matching TRBD1 (7 bases). V was trimmed by 0 bases and J by 4 bases, leaving 13 bases between them. The CDR3 sequence is 15 residues long. Looked up from germline, CDR1 is MNHNY and CDR2 is SVGAGI (reference sequence). The CDR3 protein is CASSYSAGGNYEQYF. CDR3 bases: TGTGCCAGCAGTTACTCCGCAGGGGGGAATTACGAGCAGTACTTC.

This clone was detected only a few times. The gene calls are TRBV27 and TRBJ1-1, with 7 nucleotides matching TRBD1. Germline assignment: CDR1 MNHEY and CDR2 SMNVEV (reference sequence). This CDR3 spans 14 amino acids. The V segment lost 4 bases and the J segment 10 bases; nucleotides outside the gene matches: 12. In DNA form, the CDR3 reads TGTGCCAGCAGTTCCGTCACAGGGGACCGTACAGCTTTCTTT. Its protein product is CASSSVTGDRTAFF.

The V and J genes are TRBV7-9 and TRBJ1-4; the D is unclear. Trimming left V 2 bases short and J 8 bases short, with 9 bases between. The V gene's germline CDR1 is SEHNR and CDR2 FQNEAQ (reference sequence). The CDR3 has 13 residues. Written as DNA, the CDR3 is TGTGCCAGCAGCTTATTGGAGGCGGAAAAACTGTTTTTT. Amino acids: CASSLLEAEKLFF.

The rearrangement joins TRBV14 to TRBJ1-1; TRBD1 might be the D (5 bases). V lost 4 bases, J lost 5 bases, and 20 bases lay in between. From germline, CDR1 is SGHDN and CDR2 FVKESK. The CDR3 is 16 amino acids. CDR3: CASSPYRPGKGTEAFF. CDR3 in DNA: TGTGCCAGCAGCCCATACAGGCCAGGGAAGGGGACTGAAGCTTTCTTT.

This chain uses TRBV5-1 with TRBJ2-5; the D gene is possibly TRBD2 (6 bases). This CDR3 is 14 amino acids long. Trimming shortened V by 3 bases and J by 2 bases, and 11 bases separated the two germline ends. CDR1 is SGHRS, CDR2 YFSETQ, per germline. In DNA, the CDR3 is TGCGCCAGCAGCTCGGAGGGTTTACAAGAGACCCAGTACTTC. Encoded protein: CASSSEGLQETQYF.

The chain has TRBV6-1 and TRBJ2-1; D might be TRBD1 (6 bases). CDR3 length equals 16 residues. V lost 4 bases to trimming and J lost 4 bases, with 17 bases between them. Germline CDR1 and CDR2: MNHNS and SASEGT. The CDR3 spells CASSGQRGSLYNEQFF. The DNA for the CDR3 is TGTGCCAGCAGTGGTCAAAGGGGGTCCCTATACAATGAGCAGTTCTTC.

A few counts support this clone. The chain couples TRBV29-1 to TRBJ1-1, with a tentative D call TRBD1 (5 bases). The CDR3 has 14 amino acids. V was shortened by 8 bases and J by 1 base, with 17 bases between the two germline ends. CDR1 is SQVTM, CDR2 ANQGSEA, per germline. CDR3 in DNA: TGCAGCACCCAGGTGGGGGGACGGAACACTGAAGCTTTCTTT. Translated: CSTQVGGRNTEAFF.

The chain is built from TRBV5-1 and TRBJ2-2; D is possibly TRBD1 (6 bases). V was clipped by 4 bases and J by 2 bases, with 15 bases between them. Germline assignment: CDR1 SGHRS and CDR2 YFSETQ. The length of the CDR3 is 16 residues. The CDR3, as DNA: TGCGCCAGCAGCCCAGCCAGCAGGGGTAACACCGGGGAGCTGTTTTTT. Translation: CASSPASRGNTGELFF.

V gene TRBV29-1 combines with J gene TRBJ1-2, with 8 bases lining up with TRBD1. The CDR3 totals 13 residues. The J segment lost 3 bases and the V segment lost 6 bases, leaving 6 bases of the junction unmatched. Germline assignment: CDR1 SQVTM and CDR2 ANQGSEA. The CDR3 region has the DNA TGCAGCGTGAGGACAGGGCCTGACTATGGCTACACCTTC. Translating gives CSVRTGPDYGYTF.

The chain uses TRBV18 and TRBJ1-3; weak D call: TRBD1 (5 bases). Trimming took 3 bases from V and 0 from J, leaving 15 bases between them. The CDR3 is 17 amino acids. The germline gives CDR1 KGHSH, CDR2 LQKENI. The CDR3 loop reads CASSPLGGESSGNTIYF. The CDR3 region has the DNA TGTGCCAGCTCACCCCTGGGAGGGGAAAGCTCTGGAAACACCATATATTTT.

The chain links TRBV7-2 to TRBJ1-6; no clear D gene. Trimming took 2 bases from V and 4 from J, leaving 12 bases between them. This CDR3 has 16 residues. Germline V gene lookup returns CDR1 SGHTA and CDR2 FQGNSA. The CDR3 here is CASSLQKPTYNSPLHF. The CDR3 bases are TGTGCCAGCAGCTTACAGAAACCGACTTATAATTCACCCCTCCACTTT.

V gene TRBV9 combines with J gene TRBJ2-7, with D perhaps matching TRBD1 (5 bases). Trimming shortened V by 4 bases and J by 5 bases, and 16 bases separated the two germline ends. Germline CDR1 is SGDLS and CDR2 is YYNGEE. The CDR3 runs 14 residues. CDR3 sequence reads: CASSRQGNGHEQYF. The CDR3, as DNA: TGTGCCAGCAGCCGCCAGGGAAACGGCCACGAGCAGTACTTC.

This chain links TRBV5-6 with TRBJ1-1; D unresolved. The CDR3 has 13 amino acids. The germline V gene encodes CDR1 SGHDT and CDR2 YYEEEE. Trimming pared 1 base from V and 11 bases from J, leaving 15 bases between. The CDR3 loop is CASSLRFREEAFF. The CDR3 DNA is TGTGCCAGCAGCTTGAGATTTCGGGAAGAGGCTTTCTTT.

This rearrangement joins TRBV11-2 to TRBJ2-1; 9 positions agree with TRBD2. V lost 1 base to trimming and J lost 7 bases; unmatched junction nucleotides: 5. Germline-derived CDR1 and CDR2 are SGHAT and FQNNGV. The CDR3 spans 15 residues. The CDR3 is CASSLGAGGLNEQFF. The DNA of the CDR3 is TGTGCCAGCAGCTTAGGCGCGGGAGGGCTGAATGAGCAGTTCTTC.

The chain recombines TRBV30 with TRBJ1-2; 8 bases are a match to TRBD1. In germline, CDR1 is GTSNPN, CDR2 SVGIG (reference sequence). V lost 5 bases and J lost 8; bases outside the gene matches: 7. This CDR3 region has 12 residues. The CDR3: CAWVRQGNGYTF. The CDR3 DNA sequence: TGTGCCTGGGTCAGACAGGGGAACGGCTACACCTTC.

The chain uses TRBV9 and TRBJ2-5; no clear D. Trimming removed 0 bases at V and 5 bases at J, with 11 bases between. Germline V gene sequence: CDR1 SGDLS, CDR2 YYNGEE. The CDR3 runs 14 residues. The CDR3 is CASSVANSGETQYF. For the CDR3, the DNA is TGTGCCAGCAGCGTAGCAAACTCCGGGGAGACCCAGTACTTC.

This clone was detected a few times. The chain employs TRBV5-1 and TRBJ2-4, with 8 bases that match TRBD2. V lost 0 bases, J lost 8 bases, and 10 bases stayed unmatched. This CDR3 comprises 16 residues. Per the germline V gene, CDR1 is SGHRS and CDR2 is YFSETQ. CDR3 in amino acids: CASSLADLAGRDIQYF. As DNA, the CDR3 is TGCGCCAGCAGCTTGGCAGATTTAGCGGGAAGGGACATTCAGTACTTC.

The genes are TRBV18 and TRBJ2-1, with D maybe TRBD2 (6 bases). Looked up from germline, CDR1 is KGHSH and CDR2 is LQKENI. V lost 8 bases and J 0 bases, leaving 14 bases between the germline ends. CDR3 length: 15 amino acids. This CDR3 is CASAGAGSSYNEQFF. The CDR3 DNA reads TGTGCCAGCGCCGGGGCGGGGAGCTCCTACAATGAGCAGTTCTTC. Variable domain in full (rest from reference TRBV18 and TRBJ2-1): NAGVMQNPRHLVRRRGQEARLRCSPMKGHSHVYWYRQLPEEGLKFMVYLQKENIIDESGMPKERFSAEFPKEGPSILRIQQVVRGDSAAYFCASAGAGSSYNEQFFGPGTRLTVL.

The chain is built from TRBV7-2 and TRBJ1-5; a possible D gene is TRBD1 (5 bases). Germline CDR1 reads SGHTA; CDR2 reads FQGNSA. The CDR3 length is 14 residues. V dropped 3 bases and J dropped 5 bases, with 11 bases sitting between them. The CDR3: CASSLSSRDQPQHF. The CDR3, as DNA: TGTGCCAGCAGCTTGTCTTCCAGGGATCAGCCCCAGCATTTT.

This clone has only a few counts. J is TRBJ1-1 and V is TRBV29-1; D is uncertain. Germline V gives CDR1 SQVTM, CDR2 ANQGSEA. V was trimmed by 0 bases and J by 11 bases, leaving 13 bases between them. The CDR3 contains 12 residues. The CDR3: CSVEETLRRAFF. The CDR3 DNA reads TGCAGCGTTGAAGAAACCCTCCGCCGGGCTTTCTTT.

This chain joins TRBV19 and TRBJ2-1; 11 bases agree with TRBD2. V shed 5 bases and J 6 bases; nucleotides not matched to a gene: 6. This CDR3 contains 15 residues. CDR1 is LNHDA and CDR2 is SQIVND in the germline V gene (reference sequence). The CDR3 nucleotides are TGTGCCAGTAGTCTGACTAGCGGGGCTCGCAATGAGCAGTTCTTC. Amino acids: CASSLTSGARNEQFF.

This chain connects TRBV7-8 to TRBJ2-4, with TRBD1 matching 10 bases. This CDR3 is built from 21 residues. CDR1 and CDR2 from the germline V gene are SGHVS and FQNEAQ. Trimming at V came to 5 bases and at J to 0 bases, leaving 19 bases not matched to a gene. The CDR3 reads CASSPWGTGTGANLAKNIQYF. For the CDR3, the DNA is TGTGCCAGCAGCCCCTGGGGGACCGGGACAGGGGCGAATCTAGCCAAAAACATTCAGTACTTC.

The chain is built from TRBV6-5 and TRBJ1-2; 8 bases are a match to TRBD1. V lost 2 bases to trimming and J lost 5 bases; unmatched junction nucleotides: 7. The germline CDR1 and CDR2 sequences are MNHEY and SVGAGI. CDR3 size: 15 residues. The CDR3 reads CASSYTGQGGYGYTF. The CDR3, as DNA: TGTGCCAGCAGTTACACTGGACAGGGAGGATATGGCTACACCTTC.

The rearrangement links TRBV7-9 to TRBJ1-2; the match to TRBD1 covers 9 bases. CDR3 length equals 15 residues. Germline CDR1 SEHNR, CDR2 FQNEAQ (reference sequence). Trimming took 2 bases from V and 2 from J; bases not matched to a gene: 3. Here the CDR3 reads CASSLSTGGNYGYTF. The CDR3 nucleotides are TGTGCCAGCAGCTTATCGACAGGGGGGAACTATGGCTACACCTTC.

This clone was observed a handful of times. This rearrangement joins TRBV29-1 to TRBJ2-3; 12 nucleotides align to TRBD2. CDR1 and CDR2 from the germline V gene are SQVTM and ANQGSEA. The CDR3 sequence is 16 residues long. The ends lost 0 bases at V and 1 base at J; junction bases unmatched: 2. CDR3 nucleotides: TGCAGCGTTGAAGACCTAGCGGGGGGGGGCACAGATACGCAGTATTTT. The encoded protein is CSVEDLAGGGTDTQYF.

The chain joins TRBV30 to TRBJ2-3; tentative D call: TRBD2 (6 bases). Germline assignment: CDR1 GTSNPN and CDR2 SVGIG (reference sequence). The CDR3 is 14 amino acids. V lost 7 bases and J 3 bases, leaving 17 bases between the germline ends. CDR3 region: CASNDPRGTDTQYF. The CDR3 DNA sequence: TGTGCCTCGAACGACCCCCGGGGGACAGATACGCAGTATTTT.

The J gene is TRBJ2-5, the V gene TRBV5-4; 7 positions match TRBD1. This CDR3 is built from 14 residues. Looked up from germline, CDR1 is SGHNT and CDR2 is YYREEE (reference sequence). Trimming cost V 4 bases and J 11 bases; bases outside gene matches: 14. The CDR3 nucleotides read TGTGCCAGCAGCCGGGACAGCGAACCTTCAGAGCAGTACTTC. The encoded protein is CASSRDSEPSEQYF.

CDR3 in DNA: TGTGCCAGCAGCTTAGACAAACTAGCGGGGGGCAATGAGCAGTTCTTC. Encoded protein: CASSLDKLAGGNEQFF. V gene TRBV11-2 combines with J gene TRBJ2-1, with TRBD2 matching over 12 bases. The CDR3 extends over 16 amino acids. The V segment lost 0 bases and the J segment 6 bases; nucleotides outside the gene matches: 3. CDR1 and CDR2 (germline): SGHAT, FQNNGV.

The V and J genes are TRBV6-1 and TRBJ1-5; D ambiguous. From germline, CDR1 is MNHNS and CDR2 SASEGT. V gave up 6 bases and J gave up 0 bases, with 9 bases separating them. The CDR3 sequence is 14 residues long. Here the CDR3 reads CASRDGNSNQPQHF. CDR3 sequence (DNA): TGTGCCAGCAGAGACGGGAATAGCAATCAGCCCCAGCATTTT.

The chain joins TRBV7-2 to TRBJ2-5, with TRBD1 identical over 8 bases. V was pared by 5 bases and J by 4 bases, with 12 bases of the junction left unmatched. Germline-derived CDR1 and CDR2 are SGHTA and FQGNSA. This CDR3 contains 16 residues. Here the CDR3 DNA reads TGTGCCAGCAGCCTGGCGGCAAGGACAGGGTCAGAGACCCAGTACTTC. Its protein product is CASSLAARTGSETQYF. Complete variable domain (other parts from reference TRBV7-2 and TRBJ2-5): GAGVSQSPSNKVTEKGKDVELRCDPISGHTALYWYRQSLGQGLEFLIYFQGNSAPDKSGLPSDRFSAERTGGSVSTLTIQRTQQEDSAVYLCASSLAARTGSETQYFGPGTRLLVL.